This entry lists 26 T cell receptor beta chains sequenced from one sample in a study. From the 5' RACE reads, TCRdb called clonotypes with MiXCR, one entry per CDR3 protein. The table records around 33,000 distinct CDR3 sequences, approximately 24% of them present only once. The sample consisted of memory CD4+ T cells sorted from blood. Subset noted: memory CD4+ T cells, CD4+CD45RO+CD25-. The receptor set was obtained from a female donor with breast cancer.

This clonotype was seen only a few times. The rearrangement joins TRBV20-1 to TRBJ2-1; possibly TRBD2 for D (5 bases). V was cut by 0 bases and J by 15 bases, with 21 bases left in between. The CDR3 has 14 residues. Germline V gives CDR1 DFQATT, CDR2 SNEGSKA (reference sequence). CDR3 sequence reads: CSARDKTGTPAPFF. The DNA of the CDR3 is TGCAGTGCTAGAGATAAAACGGGAACCCCGGCTCCGTTCTTC.

As concerns this clonotype: This CDR3 is missing its conserved last phenylalanine or tryptophan, likely due to a read error. The genes are TRBV20-1 and TRBJ2-7, with 7 bases identical to TRBD1. This CDR3 contains 15 residues. The V gene's germline CDR1 is DFQATT and CDR2 SNEGSKA (reference sequence). V dropped 5 bases and J dropped 3; count of bases not matched to a gene: 13. The CDR3 nucleotides read TGCAGTGCTCGAGGCCTCGGGACAGACTTCTACGAGCAGTACCTC. This codes for CSARGLGTDFYEQYL.

V and J are TRBV24-1 and TRBJ2-5, with D tentatively TRBD1 (6 bases). Germline CDR1 KGHDR, CDR2 SFDVKD. V gave up 2 bases and J gave up 3 bases, with 9 bases separating them. The CDR3 runs to 14 residues. The CDR3 coding sequence is TGTGCCACCAGTGATTGGCGGACAGAAGAGACCCAGTACTTC. This encodes CATSDWRTEETQYF.

This clonotype occurred a few times. This sequence joins TRBV15 and TRBJ1-2; TRBD1 agrees at 10 bases. Germline trimming cut 1 base from V and 8 bases from J; bases unmatched to any gene: 7. Germline V gene lookup returns CDR1 LNHNV and CDR2 YYDKDF (reference sequence). This CDR3 has 15 residues. The chain's CDR3 is CATSRGLGQGSGYTF. DNA of the CDR3: TGTGCCACCAGCAGAGGTTTGGGACAGGGGAGCGGCTACACCTTC.

Regarding this clonotype: Given a much more abundant clone one base away, this may be a read error. V is TRBV6-5 and J is TRBJ2-3; D is perhaps TRBD1 (5 bases). Looked up from germline, CDR1 is MNHEY and CDR2 is SVGAGI. CDR3 length: 14 amino acids. As DNA, the CDR3 is TGTACCAGCAGTTACCAGGGCCCCACAGATACGCAGTATTTT. Translating gives CTSSYQGPTDTQYF.

This rearrangement joins TRBV20-1 to TRBJ2-7; 8 bases align to TRBD1. V lost 3 bases and J lost 4; bases outside the gene matches: 8. Germline assignment: CDR1 DFQATT and CDR2 SNEGSKA (reference sequence). This CDR3 has 14 residues. The DNA for the CDR3 is TGCAGTGCTAGTAAGGACAGGGTGACTTACGAGCAGTACTTC. The encoded protein is CSASKDRVTYEQYF.

This clonotype has more than one count but fewer than ten. The chain uses TRBV4-3 and TRBJ2-2, with unresolved D. The V end was cut by 0 bases, the J end by 0 bases, with 8 bases between. This CDR3 contains 16 residues. CDR1 LGHNA and CDR2 YSLEER come from the germline V gene. The CDR3 sequence: CASSQEVGPNTGELFF. The DNA for the CDR3 is TGCGCCAGCAGCCAAGAAGTGGGTCCGAACACCGGGGAGCTGTTTTTT.

Turning to this clonotype: With a much larger clone just one base away, this may be a read error. The chain couples TRBV20-1 to TRBJ1-1; 7 positions match TRBD1. This CDR3 is built from 13 residues. Germline V gene sequence: CDR1 DFQATT, CDR2 SNEGSKA (reference sequence). CDR3 in amino acids: CSADDRVNTEASF. CDR3 bases: TGCAGTGCTGACGACAGGGTGAACACTGAAGCTTCCTTT.

The sample holds many counts of this clonotype. The genes are TRBV6-4 and TRBJ1-2, with 8 bases lining up with TRBD1. The CDR3 loop spans 15 amino acids. Germline assignment: CDR1 MRHNA and CDR2 SNTAGT. The V gene end was trimmed by 2 bases and the J gene end by 8 bases; junction bases not matched to a gene: 10. The CDR3: CASSDPDREVGGYTF. Written as DNA, the CDR3 is TGTGCCAGCAGTGACCCGGACAGGGAGGTTGGCGGCTACACCTTC.

The genes are TRBV7-9 and TRBJ1-2; D ambiguous. Germline V gives CDR1 SEHNR, CDR2 FQNEAQ (reference sequence). This CDR3 has 12 amino acids. Trimming removed 3 bases from V and 8 bases from J, with 10 bases in between. CDR3 sequence (DNA): TGTGCCAGCAGCTTGGGCGCCAAAGGCTACACCTTC. Translated: CASSLGAKGYTF.

This clonotype was observed a few times. This sequence joins TRBV9 and TRBJ2-7; D is unresolved. Germline values: CDR1 SGDLS, CDR2 YYNGEE. Trimming cost V 0 bases and J 5 bases, with 12 bases left between them. This CDR3 region has 14 residues. The CDR3 sequence is CASSVGGLGDEQYF. CDR3 nucleotide sequence: TGTGCCAGCAGCGTAGGAGGCCTTGGCGACGAGCAGTACTTC.

This clonotype was observed many times. J is TRBJ1-1 and V is TRBV9, with D possibly being TRBD1 (5 bases). In germline, CDR1 is SGDLS, CDR2 YYNGEE. The CDR3 loop spans 14 amino acids. Deletions cut 0 bases from V and 4 bases from J, with 10 bases between. The CDR3 here is CASSVAAGITEAFF. As DNA, the CDR3 is TGTGCCAGCAGCGTAGCGGCAGGGATCACTGAAGCTTTCTTT.

This clonotype was counted between two and nine times. J is TRBJ2-5 and V is TRBV7-8, with TRBD2 matching over 14 bases. CDR3 size: 16 residues. Germline CDR1 is SGHVS and CDR2 is FQNEAQ. V shed 5 bases, J shed 2 bases, and the junction held 4 bases outside the gene matches. The CDR3 loop is CASSLRLAGGQETQYF. The DNA of the CDR3 is TGTGCCAGCAGCCTAAGACTAGCGGGGGGGCAAGAGACCCAGTACTTC.

The chain links TRBV7-9 to TRBJ2-1; either TRBD1 or TRBD2 may supply D (5 bases each). CDR3 length: 16 residues. The germline V gene has CDR1 SEHNR and CDR2 FQNEAQ (reference sequence). Trimming cost V 5 bases and J 0 bases, with 14 bases left between them. The CDR3 region is CASSGLRGPSYNEQFF. The CDR3 region has the DNA TGTGCCAGCAGCGGATTGAGGGGTCCCTCCTACAATGAGCAGTTCTTC.

This clonotype has just a few counts. This rearrangement joins TRBV29-1 to TRBJ2-1; no clear D gene. The CDR3 covers 12 residues. CDR1 and CDR2 (germline): SQVTM, ANQGSEA. V lost 4 bases, J lost 6 bases, and 10 bases lay in between. CDR3 coding DNA: TGCAGCGTTGTGACGGGTTCCAATGAGCAGTTCTTC. It is translated as CSVVTGSNEQFF.

V is TRBV7-3 and J is TRBJ2-7; TRBD1 agrees at 7 bases. Germline loops: CDR1 SGHTA, CDR2 FQGTGA. The ends lost 5 bases at V and 3 bases at J; junction bases unmatched: 4. The CDR3 has 13 amino acids. As DNA, the CDR3 is TGTGCCAGCAGCCCCCGGACAGGCTACGAGCAGTACTTC. It specifies CASSPRTGYEQYF.

This clonotype has at least ten counts. The genes are TRBV29-1 and TRBJ1-2, with D perhaps TRBD1 (5 bases). The CDR3 is 14 amino acids. Germline V gene lookup returns CDR1 SQVTM and CDR2 ANQGSEA. V lost 3 bases and J lost 6, with 17 bases in between. CDR3 sequence (DNA): TGCAGCGTTGACAGGGAAAGGGGCAAGGATGGCTACACCTTC. Protein sequence: CSVDRERGKDGYTF.

This clonotype was detected a few times. The rearrangement joins TRBV7-6 to TRBJ1-1, with D maybe TRBD1 (5 bases). The CDR3 loop spans 13 amino acids. CDR1 and CDR2 (germline): SGHVS, FNYEAQ. Trimming stripped 1 base from V and 4 bases from J, with 7 bases between. The CDR3 sequence is CASSLEQVTEAFF. The CDR3, as DNA: TGTGCCAGCAGCTTAGAACAGGTCACTGAAGCTTTCTTT.

V and J are TRBV7-6 and TRBJ2-7; D unclear. The germline CDR1 and CDR2 sequences are SGHVS and FNYEAQ. V dropped 2 bases and J dropped 3 bases, with 8 bases sitting between them. The CDR3 is made up of 13 amino acids. CDR3 sequence reads: CASSLSQSYEQYF. The CDR3 bases are TGTGCCAGCAGCTTATCCCAGAGCTACGAGCAGTACTTC.

This clonotype showed up just a few times. The chain recombines TRBV4-1 with TRBJ1-2, with 7 bases that match TRBD1. V was clipped by 3 bases and J by 3 bases; unmatched bases: 1. Germline V gene lookup returns CDR1 MGHRA and CDR2 YSYEKL. CDR3 length equals 13 residues. CDR3 residues: CASSHTGDYGYTF. CDR3 bases: TGCGCCAGCAGCCACACAGGGGACTATGGCTACACCTTC.

This clonotype was observed a few times. The J gene is TRBJ2-3, the V gene TRBV9, with D unclear. Germline loops: CDR1 SGDLS, CDR2 YYNGEE. The length of the CDR3 is 14 residues. V shed 0 bases and J shed 7 bases, with 12 bases lying between them. The CDR3 here is CASSVGSGGNTQYF. In DNA, the CDR3 is TGTGCCAGCAGCGTAGGGTCTGGTGGGAATACGCAGTATTTT.

The V call is TRBV12-3 or TRBV12-4, the J call TRBJ2-7; the D is unclear. The CDR3 has 15 residues. The V gene lost 2 bases and the J gene lost 4 bases, with 15 bases spanning the gap. CDR3 region: CASSLFQGRRYEQYF. Here the CDR3 DNA reads TGTGCCAGCAGTTTATTCCAAGGCAGGCGATACGAGCAGTACTTC.

This clonotype was seen a few times. Here the CDR3 reads CASSTPNEQFF. The CDR3 nucleotides are TGTGCCAGCAGTACCCCAAATGAGCAGTTCTTC. The rearrangement joins TRBV6-5 to TRBJ2-1, with D uncertain. With 5 bases removed from V and 7 bases from J, the gap between germline ends came to 6 bases. Germline V CDR1 and CDR2: MNHEY, SVGAGI. The length of the CDR3 is 11 residues.

This clonotype was detected a few times. This chain joins TRBV7-9 and TRBJ1-1; 9 bases align to TRBD1. The CDR3 runs 15 residues. CDR1 SEHNR and CDR2 FQNEAQ come from the germline V gene (reference sequence). The V gene end was trimmed by 3 bases and the J gene end by 5 bases; junction bases not matched to a gene: 7. CDR3 coding DNA: TGTGCCAGCAGCTTTCCGGGACAGGGAAAGACTGAAGCTTTCTTT. Protein sequence: CASSFPGQGKTEAFF.

This clonotype was recorded at least ten times. The chain employs TRBV5-1 and TRBJ2-1; D gene unclear. The germline CDR1 and CDR2 sequences are SGHRS and YFSETQ. V lost 2 bases to trimming and J lost 0 bases, with 6 bases between them. This CDR3 is 14 amino acids long. Written as DNA, the CDR3 is TGCGCCAGCAGCTTTGTCTCCTCCTACAATGAGCAGTTCTTC. Amino acid sequence: CASSFVSSYNEQFF.

At least ten counts were recorded for this clonotype. The chain recombines TRBV9 with TRBJ1-3; 9 bases are shared with TRBD1. There are 16 residues in the CDR3. CDR1 SGDLS and CDR2 YYNGEE come from the germline V gene. V shed 3 bases, J shed 2 bases, and the junction held 6 bases outside the gene matches. CDR3 nucleotide sequence: TGTGCCAGCAGCGGTCAACAGGGGGCTGCTGGAAACACCATATATTTT. This codes for CASSGQQGAAGNTIYF.